Relative to its sample, the clone carrying this T cell receptor beta chain is large (0.1 to 1%). The target antigen is unknown. This sample is drawn from a study of vaccination and CD4 T cells after COVID-19. Turning to the study itself: The authors used overlapping spike peptides from SARS-CoV-2, HCoV-NL63, HCoV-OC43 and HCoV-229E to stimulate cells. Treatment of control cultures consisted of a CEFX pool, an HIV-1 Nef pool, or no peptide.

Noted treatment: roughly ten-day PBMC culture with coronavirus spike peptide pools or control peptides (ViraFEST assay). CD4+ T lymphocytes from the unexposed donor were collected before the COVID-19 pandemic (2011-2018). Expansion of antigen-specific T cells with peptide pools by ViraFEST preceded sequencing of TCRs. The probes, which were SARS-CoV-2 S/N and four cold-coronavirus spikes, were applied to unexposed-donor CD4+ T cells, cells permitting. Sequenced with the Oncomine TCR Beta short-read assay was DNA taken from cultured CD4+ T cells. A single record per CDR3 protein comes from TCRdb applying MiXCR to the PCR reads. The repertoire holds some 690 distinct CDR3 sequences, with roughly 11% as singletons. Sequenced: CD4+ T cells from blood, cultured in vitro. This clonotype was sampled from a human donor in good health.

The CDR3 sequence: CATSRLNQPQHF. In nucleotides, the CDR3 is TGTGCCACCAGTAGACTCAATCAGCCCCAGCATTTT. The chain carries TRBV24-1 and TRBJ1-5, with D unclear. Germline loops: CDR1 KGHDR, CDR2 SFDVKD. The CDR3 has 12 residues. With 6 bases removed from V and 3 bases from J, the gap between germline ends came to 5 bases.